This T cell receptor (beta chain) derives from a study of radiation and T cells in renal cell carcinoma. Time point: blood 2 weeks post-SBRT. Treatment denoted: 15 Gy SBRT to primary tumor, nephrectomy 4 weeks later. Only in-frame clones appear in the TCRdb table, and some are missing; sequencing was by immunoSEQ multiplex PCR. The sample lists tens of thousands of clones, 75% to 90% seen once, with less than 30% in the top ten. The table lists this clone with a few counts. Trimming took off 4 bases at V and 0 bases at J, with 6 bases between the two ends. There are 13 residues in the CDR3. CDR1 is MRHNA, CDR2 SNTAGT, per germline.

This clonotype was obtained from a woman in her 70s with renal cell carcinoma. The source material was blood, sampled from a patient whose treatment included radiotherapy and nephrectomy. The chain employs TRBV6-4 and TRBJ1-1, with D unresolved. CDR3 sequence (DNA): TGTGCCAGCAGTGTACACTTGAACACTGAAGCTTTCTTT. Encoded protein: CASSVHLNTEAFF.